This T cell receptor (beta chain) was identified in a study of blood T cells in healthy people across ages. The study, taken as a whole, reports: The study found more naive CD4+ cells and higher diversity in long-lived than aged donors. In these data, TCR beta diversity tracked strongly with naive T cell percentage. The study lacked donor CMV status, which possibly confounded expanded clonotype changes.

Primers used in a second PCR of roughly 6 to 11 cycles were a sample-barcoded 5' primer and a J-beta primer mix. TCRdb re-analysed the 5' RACE reads in MiXCR, keeping a single row per CDR3 protein. The data hold more than 1.4 million distinct CDR3 sequences, with about 43% observed a single time. CDR1 is SGHRS, CDR2 YFSETQ, per germline. Trimming removed 9 bases from V and 2 bases from J, with 11 bases in between. The CDR3 extends over 13 amino acids. On this clonotype itself: Its specificity is not known.

The sample taken for sequencing was blood. The TCR originated in a young woman in good health. This chain uses TRBV5-1 with TRBJ2-2; a weak D match, TRBD2 (5 bases). The CDR3 bases are TGCGCCACCTCGACGGGAAACACCGGGGAGCTGTTTTTT. Translation gives CATSTGNTGELFF.